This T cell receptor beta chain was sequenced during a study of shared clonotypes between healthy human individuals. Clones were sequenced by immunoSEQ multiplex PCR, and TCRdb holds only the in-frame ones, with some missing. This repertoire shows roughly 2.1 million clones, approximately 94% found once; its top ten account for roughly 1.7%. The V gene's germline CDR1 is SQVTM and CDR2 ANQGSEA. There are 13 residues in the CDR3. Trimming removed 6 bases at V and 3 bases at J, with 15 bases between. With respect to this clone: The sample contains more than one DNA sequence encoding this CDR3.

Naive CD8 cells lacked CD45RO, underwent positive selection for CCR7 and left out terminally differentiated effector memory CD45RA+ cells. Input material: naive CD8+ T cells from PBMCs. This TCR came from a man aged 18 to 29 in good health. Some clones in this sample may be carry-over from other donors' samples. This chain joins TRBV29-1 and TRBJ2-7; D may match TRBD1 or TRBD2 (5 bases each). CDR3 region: CSVGPGPFYEQYF. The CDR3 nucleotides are TGCAGCGTGGGCCCGGGACCCTTCTACGAGCAGTACTTC.